This T cell receptor (beta chain) was recovered during a study of blood T cell repertoires in COVID-19. This CDR3 contains 15 residues. Per germline, CDR1 LNHDA and CDR2 SQIVND (reference sequence). With V trimmed by 6 bases and J by 10 bases, 13 bases remained unmatched. The data were produced by immunoSEQ multiplex PCR, yet TCRdb's version contains in-frame clones alone and is incomplete. The profile shows 76,000 or so clones, 91% of them singletons. The genes are TRBV19 and TRBJ2-1, with 9 bases lining up with TRBD2. Sequenced input: peripheral blood. The receptor was isolated from a human donor in a cohort sampled during active COVID-19. DNA for the CDR3: TGTGCCAGTAGGTCACCGGGACTAGCCAGCAAGGAGCAGTTCTTC. It codes for CASRSPGLASKEQFF.